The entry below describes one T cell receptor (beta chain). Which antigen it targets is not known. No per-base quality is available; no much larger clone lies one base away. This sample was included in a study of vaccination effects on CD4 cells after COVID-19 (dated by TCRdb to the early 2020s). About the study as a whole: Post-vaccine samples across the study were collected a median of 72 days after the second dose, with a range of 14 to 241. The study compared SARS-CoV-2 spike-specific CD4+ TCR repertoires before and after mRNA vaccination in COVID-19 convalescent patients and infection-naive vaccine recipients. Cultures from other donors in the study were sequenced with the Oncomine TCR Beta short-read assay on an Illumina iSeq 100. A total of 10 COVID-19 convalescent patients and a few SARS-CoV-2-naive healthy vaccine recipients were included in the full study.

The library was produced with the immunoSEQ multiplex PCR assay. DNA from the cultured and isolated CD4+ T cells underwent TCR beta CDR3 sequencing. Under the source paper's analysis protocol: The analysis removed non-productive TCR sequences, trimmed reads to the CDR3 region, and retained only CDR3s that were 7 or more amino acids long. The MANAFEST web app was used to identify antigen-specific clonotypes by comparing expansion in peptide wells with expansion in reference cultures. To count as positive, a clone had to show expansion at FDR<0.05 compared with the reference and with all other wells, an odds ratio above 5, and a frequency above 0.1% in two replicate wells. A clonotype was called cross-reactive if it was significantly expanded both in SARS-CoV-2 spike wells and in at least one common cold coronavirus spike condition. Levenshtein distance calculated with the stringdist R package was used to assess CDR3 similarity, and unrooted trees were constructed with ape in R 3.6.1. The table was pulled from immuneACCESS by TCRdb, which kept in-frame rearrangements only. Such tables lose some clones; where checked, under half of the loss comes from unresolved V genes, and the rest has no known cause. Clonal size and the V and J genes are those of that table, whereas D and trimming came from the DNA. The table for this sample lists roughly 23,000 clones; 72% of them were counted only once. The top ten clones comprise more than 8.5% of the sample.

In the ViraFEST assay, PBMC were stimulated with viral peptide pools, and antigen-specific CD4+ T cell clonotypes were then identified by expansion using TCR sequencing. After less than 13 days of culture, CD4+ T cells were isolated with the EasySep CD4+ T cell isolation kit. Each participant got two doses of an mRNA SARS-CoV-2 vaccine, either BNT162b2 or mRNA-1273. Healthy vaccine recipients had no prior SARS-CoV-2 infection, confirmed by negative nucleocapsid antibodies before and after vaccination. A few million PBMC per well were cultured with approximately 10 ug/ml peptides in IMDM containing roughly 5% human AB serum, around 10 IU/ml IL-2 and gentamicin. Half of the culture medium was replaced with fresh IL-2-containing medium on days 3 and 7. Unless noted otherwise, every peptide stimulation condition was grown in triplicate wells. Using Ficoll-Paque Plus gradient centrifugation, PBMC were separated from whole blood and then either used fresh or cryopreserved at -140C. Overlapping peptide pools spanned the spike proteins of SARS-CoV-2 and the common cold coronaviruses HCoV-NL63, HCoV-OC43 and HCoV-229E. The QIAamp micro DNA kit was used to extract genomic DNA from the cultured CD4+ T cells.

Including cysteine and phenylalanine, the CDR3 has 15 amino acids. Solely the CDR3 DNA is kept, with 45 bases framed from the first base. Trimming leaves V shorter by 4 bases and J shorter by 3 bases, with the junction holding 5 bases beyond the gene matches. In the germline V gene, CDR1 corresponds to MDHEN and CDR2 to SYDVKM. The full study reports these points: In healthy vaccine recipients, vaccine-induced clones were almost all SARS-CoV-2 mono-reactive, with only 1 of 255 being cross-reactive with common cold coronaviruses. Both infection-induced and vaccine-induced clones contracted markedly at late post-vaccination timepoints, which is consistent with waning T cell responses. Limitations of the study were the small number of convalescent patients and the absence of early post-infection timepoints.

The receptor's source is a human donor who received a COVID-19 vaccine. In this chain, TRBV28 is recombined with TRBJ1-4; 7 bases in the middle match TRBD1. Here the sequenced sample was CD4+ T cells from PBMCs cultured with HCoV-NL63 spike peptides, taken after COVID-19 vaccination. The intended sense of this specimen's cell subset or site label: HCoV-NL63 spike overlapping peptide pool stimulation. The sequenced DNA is TGTGCCAGCAGTTCTACAGGGGAAGCTAATGAAAAACTGTTTTTT. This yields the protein CASSSTGEANEKLFF. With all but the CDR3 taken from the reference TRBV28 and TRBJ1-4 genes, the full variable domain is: DVKVTQSSRYLVKRTGEKVFLECVQDMDHENMFWYRQDPGLGLRLIYFSYDVKMKEKGDIPEGYSVSREKKERFSLILESASTNQTSMYLCASSSTGEANEKLFFGSGTQLSVL.